The source of this TCR beta chain is a study of neurological immune-mediated disorders. Where libraries were unsorted, they were derived from 2 million PBMCs stored at -80 degrees C. This CDR3 has 13 amino acids. The germline gives CDR1 MRHNA, CDR2 SNTAGT. The germline V and J ends were trimmed by 4 bases and 9 bases, with 13 bases remaining between them. 5'RACE with 10-nucleotide random UMIs generated the cDNA. TCRdb re-analysed the 5' RACE reads in MiXCR, keeping a single row per CDR3 protein. The sample shows 40,000 or so distinct CDR3 sequences, less than 8.5% of them seen only once. The table lists this clonotype with many counts. The antigen remains unidentified. Whole-study findings and limits: HTLV-1-associated myelopathy had the most TCR clonal expansion, whereas multiple sclerosis had the least (lower than in healthy controls).

The sequence was obtained from a woman in her forties in good health. The sequencing input was PBMCs. The chain uses TRBV6-4 and TRBJ2-1, with D possibly TRBD1 on 6 matching bases. CDR3 residues: CASSVAGEAEQFF. The CDR3 DNA sequence: TGTGCCAGCAGTGTAGCAGGGGAAGCTGAGCAGTTCTTC.